This TCR beta chain was sequenced in a study of response to subunit inactivated influenza vaccine. Study-level points and caveats: Each seasonal flu vaccination may recruit only limited new T cells, authors suggested.

In TCRdb, the RT-PCR reads were re-called with MiXCR into one record per CDR3 protein. The profile covers approximately 680,000 distinct CDR3 sequences, with 15% to 19% appearing a single time and more than 9% taken by the ten largest. This clonotype was observed a handful of times. As yet, its antigen is unknown. Germline V lookup: CDR1 SGHDN, CDR2 FVKESK. There are 13 residues in the CDR3. V lost 6 bases to trimming and J lost 1 base, with 9 bases between them. The V and J genes are TRBV14 and TRBJ1-1; unclear D gene. The origin of this receptor is a man over 45 who received an inactivated influenza vaccine. Here the sequenced sample was PBMCs from blood, taken 11 to 12 days after vaccination. CDR3 region: CASRRNQNTEAFF. CDR3 nucleotides: TGTGCCAGCAGAAGGAACCAGAACACTGAAGCTTTCTTT.